A selection of T cell receptor beta chains follows, all from one sample in a study of Ad26.COV2.S vaccination and SARS-CoV-2 variants. The table came from immunoSEQ multiplex PCR; TCRdb's copy has only in-frame clones and leaves some out. The sample has more than 300,000 clones; around 89% are singletons. The source was peripheral blood, collected in a trial of Ad26.COV2.S vaccine versus placebo. These receptors all come from a person aged 18 to 59 who received the Ad26.COV2.S COVID-19 vaccine or a placebo. Both conserved end residues are part of each CDR3. The D gene is left open where the match is weak. A clone size is listed for some rows: how often the clone was seen (once, few, many), or a class if it is expanded.

cdr3_aa cdr3_nt clone_size d_call cdr3_length j_call v_call
CAWSVNYGYTF TGTGCCTGGAGTGTAAACTATGGCTACACCTTC . . 11 TRBJ1-2 TRBV30
CASGLVLASNEQFF TGTGCTAGTGGTTTGGTACTAGCTTCCAATGAGCAGTTCTTC . . 14 TRBJ2-1 TRBV12-5
CASSVVSYNSPLHF TGTGCCAGTAGTGTGGTCTCCTATAATTCACCCCTCCACTTT . . 14 TRBJ1-6 TRBV19
CASSTRDRGLGNTIYF TGTGCCAGCAGCACCCGGGACAGGGGGCTAGGAAACACCATATATTTT once TRBD1 16 TRBJ1-3 TRBV5-6
CASSLDRVVAFF TGTGCCAGCAGCTTAGACAGGGTCGTTGCTTTCTTT . . 12 TRBJ1-1 TRBV7-2
CASSLGRGRADEQYF TGTGCCAGCAGCTTAGGTAGGGGCAGGGCCGACGAGCAGTACTTC . . 15 TRBJ2-7 TRBV13
CASRRLETQYF TGTGCCAGCAGGAGGTTAGAGACCCAGTACTTC . . 11 TRBJ2-5 TRBV28
CASSPWGWAPNTEAFF TGTGCCAGCAGCCCCTGGGGCTGGGCCCCGAACACTGAAGCTTTCTTT . . 16 TRBJ1-1 TRBV5-6
CASSVRQNTIYF TGTGCCAGCAGTGTGAGGCAAAACACCATATATTTT few . 12 TRBJ1-3 TRBV2
CASTPFGGREADTQYF TGTGCCAGCACCCCGTTTGGGGGCCGAGAAGCAGATACGCAGTATTTT . . 16 TRBJ2-3 TRBV25-1
CASSPGESGYTF TGTGCCAGCTCACCAGGGGAGTCAGGCTACACCTTC . . 12 TRBJ1-2 TRBV18
CASSSQGSGTEAFF TGTGCCAGCAGCTCTCAGGGTAGTGGCACTGAAGCTTTCTTT few . 14 TRBJ1-1 TRBV7-9
CATSDRRGAIEQFF TGTGCCACCAGTGATCGTAGGGGGGCGATTGAGCAGTTCTTC once . 14 TRBJ2-1 TRBV24-1
CAWSVTGTDWLEQFF TGTGCCTGGAGTGTAACCGGGACTGACTGGCTTGAGCAGTTCTTC . . 15 TRBJ2-1 TRBV30
CASSEVVSGRRTDTQYF TGTGCCAGCAGTGAAGTCGTTAGCGGGAGACGCACAGATACGCAGTATTTT once TRBD2 17 TRBJ2-3 TRBV6-1
CASSLWTGQGYEQYF TGTGCCAGCAGCTTATGGACGGGACAGGGGTACGAGCAGTACTTC . TRBD1 15 TRBJ2-7 TRBV11-2
CASSLRQQILEKLFF TGTGCCAGCAGCTTACGACAGCAGATTCTTGAAAAACTGTTTTTT . . 15 TRBJ1-4 TRBV7-9
CASSQTSGGHPDTQYF TGTGCCAGCTCACAGACTAGCGGGGGCCACCCGGATACGCAGTATTTT once TRBD2 16 TRBJ2-3 TRBV18
CAIRAGQGIGEETQYF TGTGCCATCAGGGCCGGACAGGGAATTGGTGAAGAGACCCAGTACTTC . TRBD1 16 TRBJ2-5 TRBV10-3
CASSYMQLGNTEAFF TGTGCCAGCAGTTACATGCAGCTAGGGAACACTGAAGCTTTCTTT . . 15 TRBJ1-1 TRBV6-2/TRBV6-3
CASRLGTGGKNEQYF TGTGCCAGCAGACTCGGGACAGGGGGCAAGAACGAGCAGTACTTC . TRBD1 15 TRBJ2-7 TRBV28
CAWGKRGNEKLFF TGTGCCTGGGGGAAAAGGGGTAATGAAAAACTGTTTTTT . . 13 TRBJ1-4 TRBV30
CASSLALANTEAFF TGTGCCAGCAGCTTAGCACTCGCGAACACTGAAGCTTTCTTT . . 14 TRBJ1-1 TRBV7-2
CASSRGSDTQYF TGTGCCAGCAGCCGTGGGTCAGATACGCAGTATTTT . . 12 TRBJ2-3 TRBV14
CAISESYETQYF TGTGCCATCAGTGAGTCATACGAGACCCAGTACTTC . . 12 TRBJ2-5 TRBV10-3
CASSTPHRNTEAFF TGTGCCAGCAGTACGCCACATCGGAACACTGAAGCTTTCTTT . . 14 TRBJ1-1 TRBV28
CASSLVEGNTEAFF TGCGCCAGCAGCTTGGTGGAGGGGAACACTGAAGCTTTCTTT . . 14 TRBJ1-1 TRBV5-1
CASSSHEGQPQHF TGTGCCAGCAGCTCGCACGAGGGCCAGCCCCAGCATTTT . . 13 TRBJ1-5 TRBV6-6
CASSVVPGYEQYF TGTGCCAGCAGCGTAGTCCCGGGCTACGAGCAGTACTTC . . 13 TRBJ2-7 TRBV9
CSVGRTGGFEAFF TGCAGCGTGGGACGGACAGGGGGCTTCGAAGCTTTCTTT . TRBD1 13 TRBJ1-1 TRBV29-1
CASSQQVGPNTGELFF TGTGCCAGCAGCCAACAGGTGGGCCCGAACACCGGGGAGCTGTTTTTT . . 16 TRBJ2-2 TRBV9
CASSLATSGGYNEQFF TGTGCCAGCAGCTTAGCGACTAGCGGGGGTTACAATGAGCAGTTCTTC . TRBD2 16 TRBJ2-1 TRBV7-6
CASSRGGSGEKLFF TGTGCCAGCAGCCGAGGGGGGAGTGGTGAAAAACTGTTTTTT . . 14 TRBJ1-4 TRBV3-1/TRBV3-2
CASSMSSGGQETQYF TGTGCCAGTAGTATGTCTAGCGGGGGACAAGAGACCCAGTACTTC . TRBD2 15 TRBJ2-5 TRBV19
CATSRVQTGGYEQYF TGTGCCACCAGCAGAGTCCAGACAGGGGGTTACGAGCAGTACTTC . TRBD1 15 TRBJ2-7 TRBV15
CASSYTGTDTEAFF TGCGCCAGCAGCTACACAGGAACTGACACTGAAGCTTTCTTT . . 14 TRBJ1-1 TRBV5-1
CASRLTEATNEKLFF TGTGCCAGCAGGCTTACAGAGGCAACTAATGAAAAACTGTTTTTT . . 15 TRBJ1-4 TRBV6-1
CASRALTPPYEQYF TGTGCCAGCAGGGCACTGACACCCCCCTACGAGCAGTACTTC . . 14 TRBJ2-7 TRBV25-1
CATGQGSYEQYF TGTGCCACCGGACAGGGTTCCTACGAGCAGTACTTC . TRBD1 12 TRBJ2-7 TRBV2
CASSEDRNTGELFF TGTGCCAGCAGTGAAGACAGGAACACCGGGGAGCTGTTTTTT . . 14 TRBJ2-2 TRBV2
CSVYGTGNEQFF TGCAGCGTATACGGGACAGGGAATGAGCAGTTCTTC . TRBD1 12 TRBJ2-1 TRBV29-1
CASSVDPSNTGELFF TGTGCCAGCAGCGTAGACCCGTCGAACACCGGGGAGCTGTTTTTT once . 15 TRBJ2-2 TRBV9
CAIQGQGTPGETQYF TGCGCCATCCAGGGACAGGGGACTCCGGGGGAGACCCAGTACTTC . TRBD1 15 TRBJ2-5 TRBV10-2
CAWIGISGRTSEQFF TGTGCCTGGATCGGGATTAGCGGGAGGACTAGTGAGCAGTTCTTC . TRBD2 15 TRBJ2-1 TRBV30
CASSQGTSGTISYNEQFF TGTGCCAGCAGCCAAGGGACTAGCGGGACAATCTCCTACAATGAGCAGTTCTTC . TRBD2 18 TRBJ2-1 TRBV11-2
CASTSLAGGQETQYF TGTGCCAGCACTTCGTTAGCGGGAGGCCAAGAGACCCAGTACTTC . TRBD2 15 TRBJ2-5 TRBV28
CASSRGPTGGHTEAFF TGTGCCAGCAGCCGTGGGCCGACAGGAGGGCACACTGAAGCTTTCTTT . . 16 TRBJ1-1 TRBV5-7
CASSEVPGYTF TGTGCCAGCAGTGAAGTACCAGGCTACACCTTC . . 11 TRBJ1-2 TRBV6-1
CASSAGQGGAYEQYF TGTGCCAGCAGCGCTGGACAGGGGGGTGCCTACGAGCAGTACTTC . TRBD1 15 TRBJ2-7 TRBV6-6
CASSLRGRGTNEQFF TGTGCCAGCAGTTTGCGGGGGCGGGGGACAAATGAGCAGTTCTTC . . 15 TRBJ2-1 TRBV27
CASSLTGTPSRELFF TGCGCCAGCAGCCTGACAGGGACACCTTCTCGGGAGCTGTTTTTT . TRBD1 15 TRBJ2-2 TRBV5-1
CASSLTPDRDAEAFF TGTGCCAGCAGTCTAACACCGGACAGGGACGCTGAAGCTTTCTTT . TRBD1 15 TRBJ1-1 TRBV6-5
CASWDREYYGYTF TGTGCCAGCTGGGACAGGGAGTACTATGGCTACACCTTC . TRBD1 13 TRBJ1-2 TRBV6-5
CASSSGPNYGYTF TGTGCCAGCAGTTCGGGACCCAACTATGGCTACACCTTC . . 13 TRBJ1-2 TRBV12-3/TRBV12-4
CASSLSGGEQYF TGTGCCAGCAGCTTATCCGGTGGGGAGCAGTACTTC . . 12 TRBJ2-7 TRBV7-2